This TCR beta chain is drawn from a study of control samples from healthy donors and cancer patients. The CDR3 has 14 amino acids. Germline V CDR1 and CDR2: SNHLY, FYNNEI. The V gene lost 2 bases and the J gene lost 3 bases, with 8 bases spanning the gap. Measured with immunoSEQ multiplex PCR; TCRdb has only the in-frame clones, and not every one. The sample shows roughly 160,000 clones, over 95% of them seen only once. This sequence joins TRBV2 and TRBJ1-5, with D unresolved. Sequencing input: blood. The sequence came from a woman in her twenties or thirties in good health. CDR3 residues: CASSEHGSNQPQHF. For the CDR3, the DNA is TGTGCCAGCAGTGAACACGGTTCCAATCAGCCCCAGCATTTT.